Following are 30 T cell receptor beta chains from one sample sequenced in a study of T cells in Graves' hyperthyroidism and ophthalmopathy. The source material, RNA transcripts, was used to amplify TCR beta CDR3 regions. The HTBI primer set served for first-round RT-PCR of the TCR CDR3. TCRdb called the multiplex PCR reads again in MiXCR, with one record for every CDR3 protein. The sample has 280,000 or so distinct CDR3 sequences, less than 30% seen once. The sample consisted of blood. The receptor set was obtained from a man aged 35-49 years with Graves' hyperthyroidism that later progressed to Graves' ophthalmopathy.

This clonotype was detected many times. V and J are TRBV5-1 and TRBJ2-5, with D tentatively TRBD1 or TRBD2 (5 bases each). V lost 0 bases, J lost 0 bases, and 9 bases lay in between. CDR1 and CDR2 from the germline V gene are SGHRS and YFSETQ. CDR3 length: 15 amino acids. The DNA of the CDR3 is TGCGCCAGCAGCTTGGCCGGGGCAAACCAAGAGACCCAGTACTTC. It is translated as CASSLAGANQETQYF.

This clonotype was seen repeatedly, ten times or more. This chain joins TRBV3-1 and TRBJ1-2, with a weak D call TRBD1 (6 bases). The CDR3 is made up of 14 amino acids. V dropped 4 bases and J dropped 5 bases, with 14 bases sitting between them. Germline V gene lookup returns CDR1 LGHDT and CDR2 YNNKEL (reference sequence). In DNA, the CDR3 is TGTGCCAGCAGCCTACGGACAGTCGAGTATGGCTACACCTTC. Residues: CASSLRTVEYGYTF.

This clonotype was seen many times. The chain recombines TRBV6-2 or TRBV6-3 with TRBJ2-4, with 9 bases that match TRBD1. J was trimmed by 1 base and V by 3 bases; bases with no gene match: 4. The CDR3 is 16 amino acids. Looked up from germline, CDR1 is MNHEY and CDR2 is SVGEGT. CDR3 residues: CASSYSGQGAKNIQYF. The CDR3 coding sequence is TGTGCCAGCAGTTATTCGGGACAGGGTGCCAAAAACATTCAGTACTTC.

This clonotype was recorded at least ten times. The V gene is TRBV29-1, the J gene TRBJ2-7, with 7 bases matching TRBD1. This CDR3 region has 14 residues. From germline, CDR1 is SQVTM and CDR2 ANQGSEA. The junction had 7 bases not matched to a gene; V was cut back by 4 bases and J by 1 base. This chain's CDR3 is CSVVRQGLSYEQYF. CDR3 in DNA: TGCAGCGTTGTCCGACAGGGCTTATCCTACGAGCAGTACTTC.

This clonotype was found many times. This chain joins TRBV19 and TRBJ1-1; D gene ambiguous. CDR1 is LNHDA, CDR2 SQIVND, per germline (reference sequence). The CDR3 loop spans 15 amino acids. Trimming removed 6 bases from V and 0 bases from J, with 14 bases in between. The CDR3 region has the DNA TGTGCCAGTAGGACTAAGGACGGATTGAACACTGAAGCTTTCTTT. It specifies CASRTKDGLNTEAFF.

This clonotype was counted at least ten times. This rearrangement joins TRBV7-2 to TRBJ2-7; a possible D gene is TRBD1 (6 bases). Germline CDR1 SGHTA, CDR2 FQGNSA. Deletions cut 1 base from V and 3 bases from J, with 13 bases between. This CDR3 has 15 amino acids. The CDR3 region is CASSLGGQKGYEQYF. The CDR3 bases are TGTGCCAGCAGCTTAGGGGGGCAAAAGGGCTACGAGCAGTACTTC.

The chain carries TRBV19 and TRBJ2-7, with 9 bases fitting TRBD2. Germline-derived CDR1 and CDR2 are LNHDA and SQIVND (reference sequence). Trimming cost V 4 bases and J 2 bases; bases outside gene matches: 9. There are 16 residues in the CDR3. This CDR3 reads CASSTSSSGTTYEQYF. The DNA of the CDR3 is TGTGCCAGTAGTACCTCCTCTAGCGGGACAACCTACGAGCAGTACTTC.

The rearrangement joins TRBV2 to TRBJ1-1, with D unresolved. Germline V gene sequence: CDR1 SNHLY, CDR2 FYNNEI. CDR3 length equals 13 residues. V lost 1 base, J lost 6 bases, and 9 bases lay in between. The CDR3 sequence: CASSEEAGAEAFF. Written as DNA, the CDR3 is TGTGCCAGCAGTGAAGAGGCGGGCGCTGAAGCTTTCTTT. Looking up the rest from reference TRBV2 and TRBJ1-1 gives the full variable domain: EPEVTQTPSHQVTQMGQEVILRCVPISNHLYFYWYRQILGQKVEFLVSFYNNEISEKSEIFDDQFSVERPDGSNFTLKIRSTKLEDSAMYFCASSEEAGAEAFFGQGTRLTVV.

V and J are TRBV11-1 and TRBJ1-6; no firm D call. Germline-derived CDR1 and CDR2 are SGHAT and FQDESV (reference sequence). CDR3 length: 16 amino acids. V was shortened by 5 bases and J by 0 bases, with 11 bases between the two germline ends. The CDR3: CASSPHGDSYNSPLHF. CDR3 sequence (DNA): TGTGCCAGCAGCCCACATGGGGACTCCTATAATTCACCCCTCCACTTT.

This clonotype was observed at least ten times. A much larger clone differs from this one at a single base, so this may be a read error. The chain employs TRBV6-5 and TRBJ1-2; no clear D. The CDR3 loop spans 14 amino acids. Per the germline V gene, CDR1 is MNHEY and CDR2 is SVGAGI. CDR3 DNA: TGTGCCAGCAGTTATCGGAGGTTTAACTGTGGCTACACCTTC. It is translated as CASSYRRFNCGYTF.

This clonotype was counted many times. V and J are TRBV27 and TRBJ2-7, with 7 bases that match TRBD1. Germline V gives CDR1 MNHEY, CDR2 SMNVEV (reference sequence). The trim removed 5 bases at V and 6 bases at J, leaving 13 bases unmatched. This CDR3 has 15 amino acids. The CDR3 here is CASSTRPGQVGEQYF. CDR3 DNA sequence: TGTGCCAGCAGTACGAGGCCAGGACAGGTGGGCGAGCAGTACTTC.

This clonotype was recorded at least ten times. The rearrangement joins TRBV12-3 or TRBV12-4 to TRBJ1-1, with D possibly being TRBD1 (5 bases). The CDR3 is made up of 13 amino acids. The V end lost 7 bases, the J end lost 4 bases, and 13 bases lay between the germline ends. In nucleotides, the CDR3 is TGTGCCAGCACCCCCCAGGGACCCACTGAAGCTTTCTTT. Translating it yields CASTPQGPTEAFF.

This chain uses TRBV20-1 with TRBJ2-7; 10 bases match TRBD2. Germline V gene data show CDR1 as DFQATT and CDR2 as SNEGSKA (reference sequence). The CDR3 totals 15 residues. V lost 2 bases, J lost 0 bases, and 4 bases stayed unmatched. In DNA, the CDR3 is TGCAGTGCTAGACAGAGGACTAGCGGCTCCTACGAGCAGTACTTC. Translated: CSARQRTSGSYEQYF.

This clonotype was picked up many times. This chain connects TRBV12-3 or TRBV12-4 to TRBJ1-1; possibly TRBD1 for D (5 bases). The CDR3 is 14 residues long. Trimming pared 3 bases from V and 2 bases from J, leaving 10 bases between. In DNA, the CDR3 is TGTGCCAGCAGTTTTCTAGACAGAAACACTGAAGCTTTCTTT. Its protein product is CASSFLDRNTEAFF.

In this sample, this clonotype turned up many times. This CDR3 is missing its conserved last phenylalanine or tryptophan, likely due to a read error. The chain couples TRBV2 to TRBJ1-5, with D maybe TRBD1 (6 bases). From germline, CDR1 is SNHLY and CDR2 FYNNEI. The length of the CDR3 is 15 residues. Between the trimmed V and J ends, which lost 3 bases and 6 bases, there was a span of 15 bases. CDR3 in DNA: TGTGCCAGCAGTGAGGAACAGGGAAGGAGTCAGCCCCAGCATTCT. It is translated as CASSEEQGRSQPQHS.

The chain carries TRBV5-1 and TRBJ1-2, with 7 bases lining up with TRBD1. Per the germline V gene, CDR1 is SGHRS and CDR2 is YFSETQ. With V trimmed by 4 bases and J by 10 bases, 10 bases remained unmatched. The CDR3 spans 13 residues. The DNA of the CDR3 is TGCGCCAGCAGCCCCGGACAGGCGACGGTCTACACCTTC. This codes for CASSPGQATVYTF. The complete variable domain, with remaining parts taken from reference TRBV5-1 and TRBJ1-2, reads KAGVTQTPRYLIKTRGQQVTLSCSPISGHRSVSWYQQTPGQGLQFLFEYFSETQRNKGNFPGRFSGRQFSNSRSEMNVSTLELGDSALYLCASSPGQATVYTFGSGTRLTVV.

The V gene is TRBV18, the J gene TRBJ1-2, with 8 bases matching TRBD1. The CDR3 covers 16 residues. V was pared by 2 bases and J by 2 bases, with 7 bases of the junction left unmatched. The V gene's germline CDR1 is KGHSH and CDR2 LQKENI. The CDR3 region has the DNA TGTGCCAGCTCACCAGGCGCACAGGGGGGAAACTATGGCTACACCTTC. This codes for CASSPGAQGGNYGYTF.

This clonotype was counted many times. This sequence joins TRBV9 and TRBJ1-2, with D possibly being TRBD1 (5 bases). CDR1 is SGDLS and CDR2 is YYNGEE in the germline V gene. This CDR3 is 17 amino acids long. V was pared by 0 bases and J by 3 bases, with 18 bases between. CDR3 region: CASSVGQVQGPYYGYTF. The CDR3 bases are TGTGCCAGCAGCGTAGGGCAAGTCCAGGGCCCTTACTATGGCTACACCTTC. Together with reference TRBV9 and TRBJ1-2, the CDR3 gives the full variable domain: DSGVTQTPKHLITATGQRVTLRCSPRSGDLSVYWYQQSLDQGLQFLIQYYNGEERAKGNILERFSAQQFPDLHSELNLSSLELGDSALYFCASSVGQVQGPYYGYTFGSGTRLTVV.

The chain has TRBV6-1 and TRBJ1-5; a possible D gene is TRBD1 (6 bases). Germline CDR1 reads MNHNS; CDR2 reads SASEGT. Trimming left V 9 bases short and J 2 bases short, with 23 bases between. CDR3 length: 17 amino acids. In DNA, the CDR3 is TGTGCCAGACGACCGATTCGTATAGCAGGGGGCAATCAGCCCCAGCATTTT. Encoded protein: CARRPIRIAGGNQPQHF.

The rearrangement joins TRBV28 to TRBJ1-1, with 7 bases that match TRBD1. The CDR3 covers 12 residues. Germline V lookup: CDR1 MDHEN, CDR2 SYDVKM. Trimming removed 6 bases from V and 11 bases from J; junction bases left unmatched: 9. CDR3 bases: TGTGCCAGCAGCCGACAGGGCAATGTGGCTTTCTTT. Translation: CASSRQGNVAFF.

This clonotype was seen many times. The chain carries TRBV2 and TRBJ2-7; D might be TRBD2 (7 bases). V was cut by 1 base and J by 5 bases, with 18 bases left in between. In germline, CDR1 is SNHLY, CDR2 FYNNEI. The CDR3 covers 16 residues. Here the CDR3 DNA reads TGTGCCAGCAGTGAAGGGGGCGAGCGGGACATCGACGAGCAGTACTTC. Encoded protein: CASSEGGERDIDEQYF.

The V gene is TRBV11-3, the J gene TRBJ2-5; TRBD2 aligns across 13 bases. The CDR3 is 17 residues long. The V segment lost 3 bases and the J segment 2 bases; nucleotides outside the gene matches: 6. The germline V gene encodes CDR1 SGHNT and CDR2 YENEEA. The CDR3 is CASSLGGLAGDQETQYF. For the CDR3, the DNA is TGTGCCAGCAGCTTGGGAGGACTAGCGGGAGATCAAGAGACCCAGTACTTC.

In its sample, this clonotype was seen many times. Written as DNA, the CDR3 is TGTGCCAGCAGTTTAAGGGCGGGACCTTTGCAGCCCCAGCATTTT. Translating gives CASSLRAGPLQPQHF. This chain connects TRBV28 to TRBJ1-5; D perhaps matches TRBD1 (5 bases). Germline V gene lookup returns CDR1 MDHEN and CDR2 SYDVKM. The CDR3 length is 15 residues. V was trimmed by 2 bases and J by 7 bases, leaving 15 bases between them.

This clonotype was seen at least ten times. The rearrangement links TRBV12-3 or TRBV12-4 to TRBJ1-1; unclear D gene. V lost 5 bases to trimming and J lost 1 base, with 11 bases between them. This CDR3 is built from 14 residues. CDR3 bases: TGTGCCAGCAGTCCCCGCCAGGCGAACACTGAAGCTTTCTTT. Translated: CASSPRQANTEAFF.

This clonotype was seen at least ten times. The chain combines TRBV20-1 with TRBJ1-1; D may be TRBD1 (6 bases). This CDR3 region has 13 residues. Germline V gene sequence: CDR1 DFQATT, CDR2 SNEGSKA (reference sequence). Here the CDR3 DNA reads TGCAGCCACCTTCGGGGGGGCGGCACTGAAGCTTTCTTT. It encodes CSHLRGGGTEAFF.

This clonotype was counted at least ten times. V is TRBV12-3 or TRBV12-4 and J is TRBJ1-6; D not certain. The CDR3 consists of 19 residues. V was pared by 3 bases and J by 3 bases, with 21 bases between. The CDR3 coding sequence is TGTGCCAGCAGTTTTTGGCCCCCACAGAATTTCCTCTATAATTCACCCCTCCACTTT. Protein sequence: CASSFWPPQNFLYNSPLHF.

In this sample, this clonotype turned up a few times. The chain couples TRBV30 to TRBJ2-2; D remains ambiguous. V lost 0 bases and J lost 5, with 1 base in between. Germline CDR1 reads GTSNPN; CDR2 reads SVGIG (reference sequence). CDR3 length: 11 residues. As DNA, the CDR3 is TGTGCCTGGAGTGTGACCGGGGAGCTGTTTTTT. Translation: CAWSVTGELFF.

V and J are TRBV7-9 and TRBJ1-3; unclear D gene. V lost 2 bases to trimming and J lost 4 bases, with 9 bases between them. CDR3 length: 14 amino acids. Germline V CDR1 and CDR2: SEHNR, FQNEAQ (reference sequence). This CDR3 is CASSLNSQGNTIYF. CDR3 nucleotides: TGTGCCAGCAGCTTAAACTCGCAGGGAAACACCATATATTTT.

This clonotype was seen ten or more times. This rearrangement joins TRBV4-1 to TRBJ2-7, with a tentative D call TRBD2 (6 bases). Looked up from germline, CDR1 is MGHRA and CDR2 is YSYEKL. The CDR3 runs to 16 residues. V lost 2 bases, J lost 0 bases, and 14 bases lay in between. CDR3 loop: CASSQLQAGGSYEQYF. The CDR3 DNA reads TGCGCCAGCAGCCAACTACAAGCGGGCGGCTCCTACGAGCAGTACTTC.

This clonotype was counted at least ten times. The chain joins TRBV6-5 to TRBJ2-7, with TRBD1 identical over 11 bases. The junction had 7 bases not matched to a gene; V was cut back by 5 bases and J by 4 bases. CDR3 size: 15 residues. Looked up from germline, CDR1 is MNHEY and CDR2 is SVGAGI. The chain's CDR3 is CASSNTGTGGYEQYF. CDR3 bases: TGTGCCAGCAGTAACACCGGGACAGGGGGTTACGAGCAGTACTTC.